The clone carrying this T cell receptor beta chain turned up a few times. As yet, its antigen is unknown. This sample is drawn from a study of response to subunit inactivated influenza vaccine. Study-wide results and limits: The authors suggested that few new T cells are recruited per seasonal influenza vaccination.

TCRdb processed the RT-PCR reads anew with MiXCR; each CDR3 protein has one entry. The sample includes over 300,000 distinct CDR3 sequences, 21% seen only once; the top ten take about 9.4%. Germline V gives CDR1 DFQATT, CDR2 SNEGSKA (reference sequence). J gave up 7 bases and V 0 bases, and 2 bases lay outside the gene matches. The CDR3 contains 13 residues. The sequences come from PBMCs from blood, collected about 19 months after vaccination. This clonotype was sampled from a man between 50 and 75 years old who received an inactivated influenza vaccine. The chain combines TRBV20-1 with TRBJ2-5; TRBD2 matches 10 bases. CDR3 sequence: CSARDVAGGTQYF. The CDR3 DNA is TGCAGTGCTAGAGATGTAGCGGGGGGGACCCAGTACTTC.